This T cell receptor beta chain came from a study of resident and recirculating memory T cells in vitiligo. Study details: Each patient gave two lesional and two nonlesional epidermal shave biopsies, plus PBMCs. General observations from the study: No single dominant TCR clone appeared; lesion clonality varied.

Concerning this clone itself: The target antigen is unknown.

The V gene end was trimmed by 1 base and the J gene end by 4 bases; junction bases not matched to a gene: 7. This CDR3 region has 16 residues. Germline loops: CDR1 LNHNV, CDR2 YYDKDF (reference sequence). Generated by immunoSEQ multiplex PCR, the TCRdb table keeps only in-frame clones and is missing some. The table includes roughly 80,000 clones, about 91% detected once. Patients who had received treatment within the previous three months were excluded. The source is a male donor with vitiligo. Source material: blood. The chain carries TRBV15 and TRBJ2-7; 10 bases agree with TRBD1. The CDR3: CATSRVGGQGNYEQYF. The CDR3 DNA reads TGTGCCACCAGCAGAGTGGGGGGACAGGGGAATTACGAGCAGTACTTC.